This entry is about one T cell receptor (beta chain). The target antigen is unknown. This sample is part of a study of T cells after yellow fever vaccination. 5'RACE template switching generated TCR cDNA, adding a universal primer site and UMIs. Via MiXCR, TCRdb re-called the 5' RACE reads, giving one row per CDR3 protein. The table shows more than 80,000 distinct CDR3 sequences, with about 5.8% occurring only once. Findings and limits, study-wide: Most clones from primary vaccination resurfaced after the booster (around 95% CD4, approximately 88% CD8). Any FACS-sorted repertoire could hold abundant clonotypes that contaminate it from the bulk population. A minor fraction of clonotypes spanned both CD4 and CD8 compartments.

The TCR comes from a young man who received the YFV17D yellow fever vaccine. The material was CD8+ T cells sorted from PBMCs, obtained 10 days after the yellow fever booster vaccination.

The CDR3 nucleotides read TGCGCCAGCAGCGAAAGACTAGCGGGGACCTACGAGCAGTACTTC. Amino acid sequence: CASSERLAGTYEQYF. The rearrangement joins TRBV4-1 to TRBJ2-7; 11 bases fit TRBD2. The CDR3 spans 15 residues. Germline CDR1 MGHRA, CDR2 YSYEKL. The ends lost 5 bases at V and 2 bases at J; junction bases unmatched: 5.